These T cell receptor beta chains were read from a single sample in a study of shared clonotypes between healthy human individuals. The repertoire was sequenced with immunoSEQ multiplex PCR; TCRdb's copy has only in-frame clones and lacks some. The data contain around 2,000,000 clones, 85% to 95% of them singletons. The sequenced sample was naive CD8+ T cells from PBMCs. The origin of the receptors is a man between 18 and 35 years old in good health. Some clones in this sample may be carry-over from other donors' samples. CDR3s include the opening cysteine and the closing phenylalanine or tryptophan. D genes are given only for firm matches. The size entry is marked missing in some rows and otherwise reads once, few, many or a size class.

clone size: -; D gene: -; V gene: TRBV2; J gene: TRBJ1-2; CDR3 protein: CASTLTVGYTF; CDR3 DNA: TGTGCCAGCACCCTGACAGTTGGCTACACCTTC
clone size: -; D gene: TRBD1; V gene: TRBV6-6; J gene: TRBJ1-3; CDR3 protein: CPPGQGGRNTIYF; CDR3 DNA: TGTCCTCCCGGGCAGGGGGGAAGAAACACCATATATTTT
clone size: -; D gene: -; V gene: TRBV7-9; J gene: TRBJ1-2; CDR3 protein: CASSAGGSGYTF; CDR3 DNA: TGTGCCAGTTCAGCAGGAGGGTCGGGCTACACCTTC
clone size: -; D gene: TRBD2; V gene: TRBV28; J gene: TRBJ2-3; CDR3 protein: CASSTLAGVADTQYF; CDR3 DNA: TGTGCCAGCAGTACCCTAGCGGGAGTGGCAGATACGCAGTATTTT
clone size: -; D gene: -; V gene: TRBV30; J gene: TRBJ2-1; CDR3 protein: CAWEGSGVEQFF; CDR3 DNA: TGTGCCTGGGAGGGGTCGGGGGTTGAGCAGTTCTTC
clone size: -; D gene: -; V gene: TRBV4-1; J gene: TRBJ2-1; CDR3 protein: CASSQSTPSYNEQFF; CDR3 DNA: TGCGCCAGCAGCCAATCAACCCCATCGTACAATGAGCAGTTCTTC
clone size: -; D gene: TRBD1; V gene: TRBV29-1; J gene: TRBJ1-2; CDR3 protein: CSAGQGNGYTF; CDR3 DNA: TGCAGCGCCGGACAGGGGAATGGCTACACCTTC
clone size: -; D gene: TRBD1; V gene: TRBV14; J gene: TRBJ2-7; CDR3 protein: CASSPGGWYEQYF; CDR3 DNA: TGTGCCAGCAGCCCAGGGGGTTGGTACGAGCAGTACTTC
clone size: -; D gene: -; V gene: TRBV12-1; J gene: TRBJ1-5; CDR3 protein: CASSFTPRALQHF; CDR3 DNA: TGTGCCAGCAGCTTCACCCCCCGGGCCTTACAGCATTTT
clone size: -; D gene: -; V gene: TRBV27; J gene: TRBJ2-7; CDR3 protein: CASSLGSTHYSYEQYF; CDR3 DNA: TGTGCCAGCAGTTTAGGGTCGACGCACTACTCCTACGAGCAGTACTTC
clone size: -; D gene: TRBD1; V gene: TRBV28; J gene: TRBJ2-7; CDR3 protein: CASSEVQGEAPLIRKQYF; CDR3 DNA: TGTGCCAGCAGTGAGGTACAGGGGGAGGCCCCCTTGATTAGGAAGCAGTACTTC
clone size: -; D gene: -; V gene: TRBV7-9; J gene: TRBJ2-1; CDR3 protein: CASSLGYGKDYNEQFF; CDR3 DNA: TGTGCCAGCAGCTTAGGATACGGGAAGGACTACAATGAGCAGTTCTTC
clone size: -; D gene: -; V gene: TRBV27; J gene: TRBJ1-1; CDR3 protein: CASSLSSMNTEAFF; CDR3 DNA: TGTGCCAGCAGTTTATCGTCGATGAACACTGAAGCTTTCTTT
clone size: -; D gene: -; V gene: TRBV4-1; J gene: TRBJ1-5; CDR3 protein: CASSQEWTDANQPQHF; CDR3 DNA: TGCGCCAGCAGCCAAGAATGGACGGACGCTAATCAGCCCCAGCATTTT
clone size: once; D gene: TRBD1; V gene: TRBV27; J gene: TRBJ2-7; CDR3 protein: CASRRNRGWYEQYF; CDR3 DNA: TGTGCCAGCCGCCGAAACAGGGGGTGGTACGAGCAGTACTTC
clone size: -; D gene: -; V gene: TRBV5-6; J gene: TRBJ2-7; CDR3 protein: CASTVGRSSYEQYF; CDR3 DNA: TGTGCCAGCACCGTGGGACGGAGCTCCTACGAGCAGTACTTC
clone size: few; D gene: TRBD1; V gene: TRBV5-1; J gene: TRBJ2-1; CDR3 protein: CASSLADREPFEQFF; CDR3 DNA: TGCGCCAGCAGCTTGGCGGACAGGGAACCTTTTGAGCAGTTCTTC
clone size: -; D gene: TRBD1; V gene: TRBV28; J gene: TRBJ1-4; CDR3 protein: CASSSTGWGIPNEKLFF; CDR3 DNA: TGTGCCAGCAGTTCGACAGGGTGGGGGATTCCTAATGAAAAACTGTTTTTT
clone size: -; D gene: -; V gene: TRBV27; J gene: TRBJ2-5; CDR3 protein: CASKNSVDKAETQYF; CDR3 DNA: TGTGCCAGCAAAAATAGCGTAGATAAGGCGGAGACCCAGTACTTC
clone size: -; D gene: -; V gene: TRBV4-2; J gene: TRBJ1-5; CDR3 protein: CASSQELANTYQPQHF; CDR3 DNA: TGTGCCAGCAGCCAAGAGTTAGCCAACACTTATCAGCCCCAGCATTTT
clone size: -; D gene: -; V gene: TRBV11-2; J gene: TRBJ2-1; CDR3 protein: CATQSGFEQFF; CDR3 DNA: TGTGCCACCCAGTCTGGGTTTGAGCAGTTCTTC
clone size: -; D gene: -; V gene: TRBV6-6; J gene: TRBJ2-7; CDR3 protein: CASSYSGSYEQYF; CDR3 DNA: TGTGCCAGCAGTTACAGCGGCTCCTACGAGCAGTACTTC
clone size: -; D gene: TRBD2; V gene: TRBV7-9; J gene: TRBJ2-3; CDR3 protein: CASSLLVLAGGTDTQYF; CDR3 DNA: TGTGCCAGCAGCTTATTAGTACTAGCGGGAGGCACAGATACGCAGTATTTT
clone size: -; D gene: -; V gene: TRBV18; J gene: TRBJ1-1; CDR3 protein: CASSFNRVFGTEAFF; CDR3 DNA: TGTGCCAGCTCTTTTAACCGGGTCTTCGGGACTGAAGCTTTCTTT
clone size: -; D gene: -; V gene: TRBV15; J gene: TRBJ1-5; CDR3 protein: CATSRGSGRHQPQHF; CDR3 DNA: TGTGCCACCAGCAGAGGTTCCGGCAGGCATCAGCCCCAGCATTTT
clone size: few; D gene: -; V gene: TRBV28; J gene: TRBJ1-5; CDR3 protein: CASSVLRGNQPQHF; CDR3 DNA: TGTGCCAGCAGTGTCCTCCGGGGCAATCAGCCCCAGCATTTT
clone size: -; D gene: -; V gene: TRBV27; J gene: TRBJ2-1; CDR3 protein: CASSFGQLDEQFF; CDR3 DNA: TGTGCCAGCAGTTTTGGGCAGCTCGATGAGCAGTTCTTC
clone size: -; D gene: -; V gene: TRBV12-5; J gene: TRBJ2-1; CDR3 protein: CASGFVLVGGAHEQFF; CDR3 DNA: TGTGCTAGTGGTTTTGTCCTCGTCGGTGGTGCCCATGAGCAGTTCTTC
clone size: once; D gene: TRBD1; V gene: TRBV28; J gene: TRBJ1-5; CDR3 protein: CASHGTDNQPQHF; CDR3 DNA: TGTGCCAGCCACGGGACAGACAATCAGCCCCAGCATTTT
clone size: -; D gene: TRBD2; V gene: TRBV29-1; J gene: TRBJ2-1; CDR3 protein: CSVEGGSYSTHEQFF; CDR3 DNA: TGCAGCGTTGAGGGGGGGAGTTACAGTACCCATGAGCAGTTCTTC
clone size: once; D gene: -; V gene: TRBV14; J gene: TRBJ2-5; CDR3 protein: CASSSPGHRETQYF; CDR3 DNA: TGTGCCAGCAGTAGTCCGGGACATCGTGAGACCCAGTACTTC
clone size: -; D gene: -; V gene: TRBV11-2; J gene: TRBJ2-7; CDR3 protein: CAGSLNVGAQQYF; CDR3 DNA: TGTGCCGGCAGCTTAAACGTAGGGGCCCAGCAGTACTTC
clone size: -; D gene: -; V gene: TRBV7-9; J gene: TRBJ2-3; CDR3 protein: CASSHLAYTSTDTQYF; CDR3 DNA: TGTGCCAGCAGCCACCTAGCGTACACTAGCACAGATACGCAGTATTTT
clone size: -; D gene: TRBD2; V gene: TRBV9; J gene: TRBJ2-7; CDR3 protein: CASSVSPTGTSDYEQYF; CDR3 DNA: TGTGCCAGCAGCGTATCTCCCACTGGGACTAGCGACTACGAGCAGTACTTC
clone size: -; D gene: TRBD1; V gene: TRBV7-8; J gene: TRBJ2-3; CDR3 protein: CASSPYIRGLRDTQYF; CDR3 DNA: TGTGCCAGCAGCCCGTACATCAGGGGGCTCCGGGATACGCAGTATTTT
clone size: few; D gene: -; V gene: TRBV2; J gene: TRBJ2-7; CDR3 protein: CASIPGGAYEQYF; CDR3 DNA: TGTGCCAGCATCCCGGGCGGAGCCTACGAGCAGTACTTC
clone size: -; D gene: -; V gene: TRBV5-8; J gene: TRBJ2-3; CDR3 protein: CASNPGVSLTAQYF; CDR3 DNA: TGTGCCAGCAACCCGGGGGTTTCCCTCACAGCGCAGTATTTT
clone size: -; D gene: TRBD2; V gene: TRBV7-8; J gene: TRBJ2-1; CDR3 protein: CASSLAATSISDEQFF; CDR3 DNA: TGTGCCAGCAGCTTAGCGGCGACTAGCATTAGCGATGAGCAGTTCTTC
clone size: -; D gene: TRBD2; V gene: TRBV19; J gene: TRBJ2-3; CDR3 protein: CASSILGGLAGSTDTQYF; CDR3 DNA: TGTGCCAGTAGTATACTGGGGGGACTAGCGGGGAGCACAGATACGCAGTATTTT
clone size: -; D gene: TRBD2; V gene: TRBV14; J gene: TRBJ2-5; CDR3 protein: CASSLGASGGSDF; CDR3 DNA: TGTGCCAGCAGCTTAGGGGCTAGCGGGGGGAGCGACTTC
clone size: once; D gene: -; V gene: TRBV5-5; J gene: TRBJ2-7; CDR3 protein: CASSYRAEWEQYF; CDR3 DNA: TGTGCCAGCAGCTACAGGGCGGAGTGGGAGCAGTACTTC
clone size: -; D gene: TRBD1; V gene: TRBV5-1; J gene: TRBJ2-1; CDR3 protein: CAIRKDRNYNEQFF; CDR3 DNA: TGCGCCATCCGGAAGGACAGGAATTACAATGAGCAGTTCTTC
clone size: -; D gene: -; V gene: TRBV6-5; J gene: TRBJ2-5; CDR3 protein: CASSTGLQGQETQYF; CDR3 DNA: TGTGCCAGCAGTACGGGACTCCAAGGGCAAGAGACCCAGTACTTC
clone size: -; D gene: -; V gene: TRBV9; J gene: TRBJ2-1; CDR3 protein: CASSVSYVGLSSYNEQFF; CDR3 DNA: TGTGCCAGCAGCGTATCCTATGTGGGCCTAAGCTCCTACAATGAGCAGTTCTTC
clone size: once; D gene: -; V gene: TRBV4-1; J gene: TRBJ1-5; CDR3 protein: CASSQVGQGLFFSNQPQHF; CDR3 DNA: TGCGCCAGCAGCCAAGTGGGGCAGGGGTTGTTTTTTAGCAATCAGCCCCAGCATTTT
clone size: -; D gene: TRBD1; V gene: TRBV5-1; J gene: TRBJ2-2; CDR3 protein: CASSLGDSSNTGELFF; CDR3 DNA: TGCGCCAGCAGCCTGGGGGACAGTTCGAACACCGGGGAGCTGTTTTTT
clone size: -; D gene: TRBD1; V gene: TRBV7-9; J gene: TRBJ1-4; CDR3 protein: CASSPRDRENEKLFF; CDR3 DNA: TGTGCCAGCAGCCCCCGGGACAGGGAGAATGAAAAACTGTTTTTT
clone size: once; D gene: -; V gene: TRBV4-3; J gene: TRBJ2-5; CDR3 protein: CASSQDRGGLGETQYF; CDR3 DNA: TGCGCCAGCAGCCAAGATCGTGGGGGTTTAGGAGAGACCCAGTACTTC
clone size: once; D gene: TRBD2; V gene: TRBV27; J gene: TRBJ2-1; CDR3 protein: CASSLTGGPTNEQFF; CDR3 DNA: TGTGCCAGCAGTTTGACGGGAGGGCCGACCAATGAGCAGTTCTTC
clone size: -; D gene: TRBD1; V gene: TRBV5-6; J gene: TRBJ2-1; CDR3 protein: CASSYIGGHEQFF; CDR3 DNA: TGTGCCAGCAGCTACATAGGGGGCCATGAGCAGTTCTTC
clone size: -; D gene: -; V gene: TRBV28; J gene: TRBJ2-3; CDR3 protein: CASSFVGSGTDTQYF; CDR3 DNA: TGTGCCAGCAGTTTCGTAGGGAGTGGTACAGATACGCAGTATTTT
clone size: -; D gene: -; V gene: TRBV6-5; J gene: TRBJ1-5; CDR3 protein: CASSSAYSNQPQHF; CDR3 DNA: TGTGCCAGCAGTTCCGCGTATAGCAATCAGCCCCAGCATTTT
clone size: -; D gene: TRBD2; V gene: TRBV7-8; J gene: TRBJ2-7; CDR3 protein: CASSLAPSGGPREQYF; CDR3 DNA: TGTGCCAGCAGCTTAGCCCCTAGCGGGGGCCCCAGAGAGCAGTACTTC
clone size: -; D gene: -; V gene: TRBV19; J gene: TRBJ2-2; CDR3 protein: CASSIDREGSGELFF; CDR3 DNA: TGTGCCAGTAGTATAGACAGGGAAGGATCCGGGGAGCTGTTTTTT
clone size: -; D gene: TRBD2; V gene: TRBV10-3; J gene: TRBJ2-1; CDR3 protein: CAISDPGTSAYNEQFF; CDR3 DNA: TGTGCCATCAGTGATCCCGGGACTAGCGCCTACAATGAGCAGTTCTTC